This T cell receptor beta chain was recorded in a study of T cell responses to AZD1222 COVID-19 vaccine. TCRdb keeps only in-frame clones here, not all; method: immunoSEQ multiplex PCR. The sample holds some 120,000 clones, approximately 88% seen once. A word on this clone: Its antigen is not identified.

There are 16 residues in the CDR3. Germline CDR1 is MNHEY and CDR2 is SVGAGI. V lost 2 bases and J lost 0, with 13 bases in between. Whole-study findings and limits: Per reports, nearly half of all spike-specific TCRs target regions that are unmutated in variants. After the peak T cell response, and only then, were repertoires sampled.

The gene calls are TRBV6-5 and TRBJ1-1, with D tentatively TRBD1 (6 bases). This clonotype originated in an adult in good health. Sequenced here: peripheral blood, sampled on day 0 of AZD1222 vaccination. DNA for the CDR3: TGTGCCAGCAGTTACGGTGGGGGCCAAATGAACACTGAAGCTTTCTTT. Amino acid sequence: CASSYGGGQMNTEAFF.